This T cell receptor beta chain was captured in a study of blood T cell repertoires in COVID-19. J was trimmed by 2 bases and V by 0 bases; bases with no gene match: 6. The CDR3 extends over 17 amino acids. Germline V lookup: CDR1 SEHNR, CDR2 FQNEAQ (reference sequence). The protocol was immunoSEQ multiplex PCR, while the TCRdb copy is restricted to in-frame clones and leaves out a portion. The table lists about 320,000 clones, about 87% of them singletons. This TCR was sampled from a woman in her twenties or thirties with COVID-19, enrolled during active disease. The chain uses TRBV7-9 and TRBJ2-5; TRBD2 matches at 10 bases. Sequencing was done on a sample of peripheral blood. CDR3 in DNA: TGTGCCAGCAGCTTAGCGGCTAGCGGGGGCTCACAAGAGACCCAGTACTTC. Translated, it gives CASSLAASGGSQETQYF.